This T cell receptor beta chain appears in the sequencing data of a study of monozygotic twins with inflammatory bowel disease. The V gene's germline CDR1 is SEHNR and CDR2 FQNEAQ (reference sequence). The CDR3 has 16 residues. Study-level results: Lower sharing of clonotypes with other individuals was seen in IBD patients than in healthy twins. This was most marked in patients showing signs of disease activity.

Researchers put TCRalpha and TCRbeta cDNA through two nested PCRs lasting around 16 and 10 cycles. TCRdb re-called the 5' RACE reads and catalogs CDR3 proteins one per entry, DNA excluded. In total, the table holds some 170,000 distinct CDR3 sequences. On this clonotype: Its target is unknown.

The receptor was isolated from a human donor with ulcerative colitis or Crohn's disease, or a healthy co-twin of an affected twin (not recorded which). The chain couples TRBV7-9 to TRBJ2-1; there is no DNA to check the TCRdb D call of TRBD2. Specimen: blood. CDR3 amino acids: CASSTHPGLAFNEQFF.